This T cell receptor (beta chain) is from a study of early T cells in non-severe SARS-CoV-2 infection. Study details: The authors sequenced bulk RNA from unsorted whole blood, leaving chains unpaired. General study findings and limits: Database matching using VDJdb favored anti-spike CD8 responses, with private and CD4 specificities left missing.

This CDR3 has 15 amino acids. Trimming removed 0 bases at V and 0 bases at J, with 7 bases between. CDR1 and CDR2 from the germline V gene are SGDLS and YYNGEE. Comments on this clonotype: What it recognizes is unknown.

Individual cDNA molecules each received unique molecular identifiers attached to them. TCRdb used MiXCR to reprocess the 5' RACE reads, holding one entry per CDR3 protein. The table includes tens of thousands of distinct CDR3 sequences, roughly 5.4% detected once. The material sequenced was whole blood, taken at baseline. The TCR originated in an adult who was a healthcare worker with PCR-confirmed SARS-CoV-2 infection or an uninfected control (not recorded which). This sequence joins TRBV9 and TRBJ2-1; no clear D gene. The DNA of the CDR3 is TGTGCCAGCAGCGTAGATTGGGTCTCCTACAATGAGCAGTTCTTC. Its protein is CASSVDWVSYNEQFF.